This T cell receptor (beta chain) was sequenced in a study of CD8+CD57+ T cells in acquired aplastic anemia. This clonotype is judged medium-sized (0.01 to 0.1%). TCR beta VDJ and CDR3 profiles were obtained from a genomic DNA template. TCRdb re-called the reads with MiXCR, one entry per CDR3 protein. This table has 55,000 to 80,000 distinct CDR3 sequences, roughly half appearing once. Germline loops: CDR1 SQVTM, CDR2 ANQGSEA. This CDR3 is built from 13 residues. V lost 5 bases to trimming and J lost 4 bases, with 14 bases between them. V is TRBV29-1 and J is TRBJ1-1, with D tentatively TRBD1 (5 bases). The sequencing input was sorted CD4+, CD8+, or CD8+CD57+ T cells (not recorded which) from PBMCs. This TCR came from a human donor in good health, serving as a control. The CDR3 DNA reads TGCAGCGTTCCGGGACGGGGAGGCACTGAAGCTTTCTTT. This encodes CSVPGRGGTEAFF.